Included here is one T cell receptor beta chain sequence, with context. Its cognate antigen is unknown. These data belong to a study of shared clonotypes between healthy human individuals. Study overall: CD4 naive and memory got three plates each, CD8 naive two, CD8 memory one.

Sequenced by immunoSEQ multiplex PCR; TCRdb stores in-frame clones only, minus some. This sample has about 1,500,000 clones, with roughly 96% found just once. Regarding the study as a whole: Sharing across four donors was highest in naive CD4 (roughly 5%) and lowest in memory CD8 (about 0.4%).

Those who donated, Caucasian adults without exception, all lived in Nashville, Tennessee. The CDR3 runs to 17 residues. Looked up from germline, CDR1 is SGDLS and CDR2 is YYNGEE. V lost 4 bases to trimming and J lost 2 bases; unmatched junction nucleotides: 9. The receptor comes from a man aged 25 to 40 in good health. This chain joins TRBV9 and TRBJ2-3; 11 nucleotides agree with TRBD1. Input material: naive CD4+ T cells sorted from blood. As to subset: CD45RA+ positively selected. CDR3 nucleotide sequence: TGTGCCAGCAGCACTCCCGGGACAGGGGGTTTCACAGATACGCAGTATTTT. Amino acids: CASSTPGTGGFTDTQYF.